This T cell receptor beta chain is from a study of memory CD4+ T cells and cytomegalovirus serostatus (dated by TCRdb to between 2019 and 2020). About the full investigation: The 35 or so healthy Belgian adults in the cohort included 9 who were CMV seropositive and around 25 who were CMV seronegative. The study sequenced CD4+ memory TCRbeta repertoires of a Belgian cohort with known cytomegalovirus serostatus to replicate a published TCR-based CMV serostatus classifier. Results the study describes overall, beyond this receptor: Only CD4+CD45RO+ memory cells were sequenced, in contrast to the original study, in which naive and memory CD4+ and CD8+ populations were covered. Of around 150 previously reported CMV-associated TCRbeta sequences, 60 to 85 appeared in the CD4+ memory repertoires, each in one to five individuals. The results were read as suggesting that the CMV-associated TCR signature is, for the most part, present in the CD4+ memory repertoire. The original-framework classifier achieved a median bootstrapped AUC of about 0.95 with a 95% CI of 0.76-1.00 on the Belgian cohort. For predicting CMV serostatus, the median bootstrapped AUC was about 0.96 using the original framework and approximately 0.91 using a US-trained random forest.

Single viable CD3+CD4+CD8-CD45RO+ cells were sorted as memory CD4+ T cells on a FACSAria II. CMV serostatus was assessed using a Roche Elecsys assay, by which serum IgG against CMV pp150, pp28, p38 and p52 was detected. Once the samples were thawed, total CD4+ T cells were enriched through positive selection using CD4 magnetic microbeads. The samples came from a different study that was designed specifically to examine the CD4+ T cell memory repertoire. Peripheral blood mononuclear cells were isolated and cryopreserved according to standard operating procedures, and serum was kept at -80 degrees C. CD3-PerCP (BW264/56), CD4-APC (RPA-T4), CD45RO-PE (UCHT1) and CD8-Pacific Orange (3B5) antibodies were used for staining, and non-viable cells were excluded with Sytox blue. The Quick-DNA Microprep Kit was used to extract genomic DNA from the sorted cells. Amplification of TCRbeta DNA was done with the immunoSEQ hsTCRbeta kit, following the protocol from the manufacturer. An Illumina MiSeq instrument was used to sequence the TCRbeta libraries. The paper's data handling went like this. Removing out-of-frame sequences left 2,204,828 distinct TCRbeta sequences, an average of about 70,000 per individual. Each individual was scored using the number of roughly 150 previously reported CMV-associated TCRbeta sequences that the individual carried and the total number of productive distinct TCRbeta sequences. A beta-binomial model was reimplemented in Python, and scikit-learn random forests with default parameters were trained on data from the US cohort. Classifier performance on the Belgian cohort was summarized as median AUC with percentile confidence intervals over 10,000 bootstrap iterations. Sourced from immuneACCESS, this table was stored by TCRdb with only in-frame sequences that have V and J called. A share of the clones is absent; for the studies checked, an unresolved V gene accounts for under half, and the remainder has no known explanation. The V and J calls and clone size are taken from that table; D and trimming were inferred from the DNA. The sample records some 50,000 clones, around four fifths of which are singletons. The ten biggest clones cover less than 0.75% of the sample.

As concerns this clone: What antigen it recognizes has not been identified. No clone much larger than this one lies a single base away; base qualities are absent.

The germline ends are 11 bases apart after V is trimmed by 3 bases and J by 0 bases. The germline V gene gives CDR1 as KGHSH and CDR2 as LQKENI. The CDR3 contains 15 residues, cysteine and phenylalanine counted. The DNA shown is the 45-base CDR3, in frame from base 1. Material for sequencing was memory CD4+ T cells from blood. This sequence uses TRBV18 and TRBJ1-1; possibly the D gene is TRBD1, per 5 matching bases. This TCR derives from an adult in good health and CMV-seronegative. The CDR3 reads CASSPQGSMNTEAFF. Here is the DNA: TGTGCCAGCTCACCGCAGGGTTCCATGAACACTGAAGCTTTCTTT.